The source of this T cell receptor (beta chain) is a study of blood T cell repertoires in COVID-19. Trimming left V 7 bases short and J 7 bases short, with 20 bases between. This CDR3 is 15 amino acids long. Germline CDR1 MNHEY, CDR2 SVGAGI. TCRdb's copy holds only in-frame clones and misses some; the assay was immunoSEQ multiplex PCR. The table lists about 100,000 clones, 75% to 90% of them singletons, with 26% in the top ten. The chain uses TRBV6-5 and TRBJ2-1; D gene ambiguous. The sequenced material came from peripheral blood. This TCR derives from a man between 60 and 75 years old with acute or convalescent COVID-19. The CDR3 DNA is TGTGCCAGCACTCAACGGTACACTACCAAGAATGAGCAGTTCTTC. Protein sequence: CASTQRYTTKNEQFF.